Below are 15 T cell receptor beta chains sequenced from a single sample in a study of T cells in localized non-small cell lung cancer. Repertoires were generated with immunoSEQ multiplex PCR, while TCRdb's copy carries only in-frame clones and drops some. The sample contains about 24,000 clones, around 86% of which appear only once. This material consisted of peripheral blood, taken before any cancer treatment. Source of these receptors: a male donor aged 60 or over with stage II squamous cell lung carcinoma.

V is TRBV18 and J is TRBJ2-7, with D perhaps TRBD1 (5 bases). V was pared by 0 bases and J by 7 bases, with 16 bases between. Germline values: CDR1 KGHSH, CDR2 LQKENI. The CDR3 totals 15 residues. The CDR3 loop reads CASSPPGALASEQYF. CDR3 DNA sequence: TGTGCCAGCTCACCACCAGGGGCGCTTGCGTCGGAGCAGTACTTC.

This clone turned up a few times. This chain links TRBV7-2 with TRBJ1-6, with D possibly being TRBD1 (5 bases). The CDR3 is made up of 14 amino acids. The germline V and J ends were trimmed by 7 bases and 2 bases, with 9 bases remaining between them. Germline assignment: CDR1 SGHTA and CDR2 FQGNSA. The CDR3 region has the DNA TGTGCCAGCAACGCGGGGGCCTATAATTCACCCCTCCACTTT. Its translation: CASNAGAYNSPLHF.

V gene TRBV7-9 combines with J gene TRBJ1-3; D not certain. CDR3 length: 14 amino acids. Looked up from germline, CDR1 is SEHNR and CDR2 is FQNEAQ (reference sequence). Trimming shortened V by 3 bases and J by 0 bases, and 6 bases separated the two germline ends. The CDR3 DNA is TGTGCCAGCAGCTTTCAGGTCTCTGGAAACACCATATATTTT. Translated: CASSFQVSGNTIYF.

The chain carries TRBV9 and TRBJ2-3; 8 bases agree with TRBD2. The CDR3 spans 13 residues. Trimming cost V 3 bases and J 4 bases; bases outside gene matches: 1. Per the germline V gene, CDR1 is SGDLS and CDR2 is YYNGEE. The CDR3 region is CASSELAADTQYF. The CDR3 nucleotides read TGTGCCAGCAGCGAACTAGCGGCAGATACGCAGTATTTT.

The rearrangement links TRBV5-1 to TRBJ2-3; 7 positions agree with TRBD2. There are 15 residues in the CDR3. From germline, CDR1 is SGHRS and CDR2 YFSETQ. Unmatched junction bases numbered 5, after V lost 2 bases and J lost 2 bases. The CDR3 DNA sequence: TGCGCCAGCAGCTTCGGGGGGTGGTCCACAGATACGCAGTATTTT. Translated, it gives CASSFGGWSTDTQYF.

The sample holds a few counts of this clone. The chain uses TRBV4-1 and TRBJ1-3; no definite D call. CDR1 and CDR2 (germline): MGHRA, YSYEKL. CDR3 length: 15 residues. V lost 1 base to trimming and J lost 0 bases, with 7 bases between them. The CDR3 bases are TGCGCCAGCAGCCAAGGGCGGCTCTCTGGAAACACCATATATTTT. It codes for CASSQGRLSGNTIYF.

This clone is a singleton in its sample. The chain's CDR3 is CASSLLVSSGNRSDTQYF. The CDR3 nucleotides are TGCGCCAGCAGCTTACTAGTCTCTAGCGGGAATAGGTCAGATACGCAGTATTTT. V is TRBV5-1 and J is TRBJ2-3; 9 bases line up with TRBD2. Unmatched junction bases numbered 14, after V lost 2 bases and J lost 4 bases. Germline loops: CDR1 SGHRS, CDR2 YFSETQ. The CDR3 contains 18 residues.

CDR3 amino acids: CASSPRLRGPAYNSPLHF. As DNA, the CDR3 is TGTGCCAGCAGCCCAAGACTCAGGGGACCCGCCTATAATTCACCCCTCCACTTT. The gene calls are TRBV11-2 and TRBJ1-6; tentative D call: TRBD1 (6 bases). From germline, CDR1 is SGHAT and CDR2 FQNNGV. V was clipped by 5 bases and J by 2 bases, with 19 bases between them. This CDR3 is built from 18 residues.

The V and J genes are TRBV27 and TRBJ2-7; perhaps TRBD1 as D (7 bases). Germline V gene sequence: CDR1 MNHEY, CDR2 SMNVEV (reference sequence). This CDR3 spans 14 amino acids. Trimming removed 0 bases at V and 5 bases at J, with 11 bases between. The DNA for the CDR3 is TGTGCCAGCAGTTTATCGACAGGGAGGAACGAGCAGTACTTC. Translating it yields CASSLSTGRNEQYF.

V is TRBV10-3 and J is TRBJ2-6; weak D call: TRBD2 (5 bases). Germline CDR1 reads ENHRY; CDR2 reads SYGVKD. Trimming took 0 bases from V and 2 from J, leaving 20 bases between them. This CDR3 has 20 residues. CDR3 coding DNA: TGTGCCATCAGTGAGTCGCCTAGTTTGACCGAGGGAACTGGGGCCAACGTCCTGACTTTC. It is translated as CAISESPSLTEGTGANVLTF.

The count of this clone is one. The chain links TRBV4-2 to TRBJ2-3; D is ambiguous. This CDR3 contains 13 residues. Germline assignment: CDR1 LGHNA and CDR2 YNFKEQ. V was clipped by 8 bases and J by 3 bases, with 12 bases between them. CDR3 region: CASSHKQTDTQYF. CDR3 DNA: TGTGCCAGCTCTCACAAGCAAACAGATACGCAGTATTTT.

V and J are TRBV6-1 and TRBJ2-1; a possible D gene is TRBD2 (6 bases). Per the germline V gene, CDR1 is MNHNS and CDR2 is SASEGT. The V gene lost 3 bases and the J gene lost 8 bases, with 11 bases spanning the gap. This CDR3 has 13 amino acids. The CDR3 region has the DNA TGTGCCAGCAGTGATGGTAGGGACTATGAGCAGTTCTTC. Translation: CASSDGRDYEQFF.

The chain carries TRBV4-2 and TRBJ2-5, with 7 bases that match TRBD1. The J call is in doubt because the DNA end fits TRBJ2-7 better. In germline, CDR1 is LGHNA, CDR2 YNFKEQ. The CDR3 covers 15 residues. In DNA form, the CDR3 reads TGTGCCAGCAGCCAAGTGGGACAGTCCCTTTACGAGCAGTACTTC. Protein product: CASSQVGQSLYEQYF.

The chain recombines TRBV25-1 with TRBJ1-3; possible D gene TRBD1, 5 bases. The CDR3 totals 15 residues. CDR1 MGHDK and CDR2 SYGVNS come from the germline V gene. The V end lost 6 bases, the J end lost 0 bases, and 12 bases lay between the germline ends. DNA for the CDR3: TGTGCCAGCAGGAGCCAGGGACCCTCTGGAAACACCATATATTTT. Protein sequence: CASRSQGPSGNTIYF.

This chain connects TRBV19 to TRBJ2-1, with TRBD2 matching over 7 bases. The CDR3 contains 12 residues. The junction had 5 bases not matched to a gene; V was cut back by 8 bases and J by 7 bases. CDR1 is LNHDA, CDR2 SQIVND, per germline (reference sequence). CDR3 DNA: TGTGCCAGTTGGGGGGGAAATAATGAGCAGTTCTTC. Its translation is CASWGGNNEQFF.